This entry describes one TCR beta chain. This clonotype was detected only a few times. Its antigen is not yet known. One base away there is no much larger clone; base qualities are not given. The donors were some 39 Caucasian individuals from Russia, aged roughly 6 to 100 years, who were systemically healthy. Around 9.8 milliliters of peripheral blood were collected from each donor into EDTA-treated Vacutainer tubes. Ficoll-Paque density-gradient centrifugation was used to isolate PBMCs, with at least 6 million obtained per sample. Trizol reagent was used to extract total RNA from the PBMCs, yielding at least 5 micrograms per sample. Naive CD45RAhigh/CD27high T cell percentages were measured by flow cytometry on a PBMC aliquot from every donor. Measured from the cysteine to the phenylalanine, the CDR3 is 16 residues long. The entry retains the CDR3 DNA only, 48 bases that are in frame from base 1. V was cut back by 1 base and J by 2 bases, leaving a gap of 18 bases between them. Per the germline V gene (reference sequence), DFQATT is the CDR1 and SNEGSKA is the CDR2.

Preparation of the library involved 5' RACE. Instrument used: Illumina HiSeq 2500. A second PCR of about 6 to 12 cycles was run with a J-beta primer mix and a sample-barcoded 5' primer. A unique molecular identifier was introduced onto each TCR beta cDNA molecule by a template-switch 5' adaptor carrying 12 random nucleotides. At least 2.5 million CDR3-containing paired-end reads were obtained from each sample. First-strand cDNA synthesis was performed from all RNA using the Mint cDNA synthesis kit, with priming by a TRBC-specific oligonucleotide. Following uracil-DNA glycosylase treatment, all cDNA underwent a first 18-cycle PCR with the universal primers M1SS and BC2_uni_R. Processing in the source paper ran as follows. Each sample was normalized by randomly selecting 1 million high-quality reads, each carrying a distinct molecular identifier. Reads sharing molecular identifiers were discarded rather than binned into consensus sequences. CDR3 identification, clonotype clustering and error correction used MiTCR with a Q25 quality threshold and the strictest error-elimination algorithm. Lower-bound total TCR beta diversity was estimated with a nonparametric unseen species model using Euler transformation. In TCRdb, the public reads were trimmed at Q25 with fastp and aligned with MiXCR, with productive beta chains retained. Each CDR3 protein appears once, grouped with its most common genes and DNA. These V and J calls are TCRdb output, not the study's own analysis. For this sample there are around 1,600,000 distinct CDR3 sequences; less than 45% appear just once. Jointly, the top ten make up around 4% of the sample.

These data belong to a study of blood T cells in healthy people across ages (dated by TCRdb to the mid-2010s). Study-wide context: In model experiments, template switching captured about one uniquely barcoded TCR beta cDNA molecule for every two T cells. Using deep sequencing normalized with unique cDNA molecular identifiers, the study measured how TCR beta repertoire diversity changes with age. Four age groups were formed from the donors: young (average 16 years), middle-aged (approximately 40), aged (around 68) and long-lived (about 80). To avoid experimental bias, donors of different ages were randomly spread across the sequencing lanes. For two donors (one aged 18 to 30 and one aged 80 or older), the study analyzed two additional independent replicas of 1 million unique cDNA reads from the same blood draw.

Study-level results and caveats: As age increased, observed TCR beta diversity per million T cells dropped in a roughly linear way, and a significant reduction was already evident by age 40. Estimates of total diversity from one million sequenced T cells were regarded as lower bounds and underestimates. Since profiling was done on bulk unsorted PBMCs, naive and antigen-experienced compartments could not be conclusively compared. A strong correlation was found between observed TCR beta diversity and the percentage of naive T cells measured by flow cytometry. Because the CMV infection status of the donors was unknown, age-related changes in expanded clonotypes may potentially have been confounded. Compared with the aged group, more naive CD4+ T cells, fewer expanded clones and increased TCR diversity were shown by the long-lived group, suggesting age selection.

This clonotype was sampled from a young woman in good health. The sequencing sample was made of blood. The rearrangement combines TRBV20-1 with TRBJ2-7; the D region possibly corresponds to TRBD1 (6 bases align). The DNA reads TGCAGTGCTAGAGGTCCCTACACAGGGATACCCTACGAGCAGTACTTC. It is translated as CSARGPYTGIPYEQYF.